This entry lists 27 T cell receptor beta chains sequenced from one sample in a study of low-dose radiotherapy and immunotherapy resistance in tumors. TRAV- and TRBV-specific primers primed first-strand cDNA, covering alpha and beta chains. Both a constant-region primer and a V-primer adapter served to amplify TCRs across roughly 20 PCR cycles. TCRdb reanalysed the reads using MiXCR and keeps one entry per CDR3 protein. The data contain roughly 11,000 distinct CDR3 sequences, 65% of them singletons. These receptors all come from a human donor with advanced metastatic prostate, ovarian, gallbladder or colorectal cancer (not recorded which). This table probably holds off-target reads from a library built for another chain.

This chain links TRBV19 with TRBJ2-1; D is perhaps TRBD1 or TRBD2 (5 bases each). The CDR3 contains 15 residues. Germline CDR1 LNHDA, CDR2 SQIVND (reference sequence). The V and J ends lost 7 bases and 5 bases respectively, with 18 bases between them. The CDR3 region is CASTLSGRLNNEQFF. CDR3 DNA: TGTGCCAGTACCCTATCGGGACGGCTAAACAATGAGCAGTTCTTC.

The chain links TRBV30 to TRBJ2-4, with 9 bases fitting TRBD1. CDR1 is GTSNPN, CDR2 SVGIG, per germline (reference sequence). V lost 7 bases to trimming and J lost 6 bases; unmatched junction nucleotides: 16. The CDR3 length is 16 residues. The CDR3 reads CASSQGGQGSGNIQYF. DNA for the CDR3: TGTGCCTCCTCTCAGGGAGGACAGGGGTCGGGAAACATTCAGTACTTC.

This chain's CDR3 is CASSVRGRSTDTQYF. In DNA, the CDR3 is TGTGCCAGCAGTGTACGGGGACGGAGCACAGATACGCAGTATTTT. The genes are TRBV6-2 or TRBV6-3 and TRBJ2-3; D might be TRBD1 or TRBD2, each matching 5 bases. The CDR3 has 15 residues. V was clipped by 5 bases and J by 0 bases, with 12 bases between them. Germline CDR1 reads MNHEY; CDR2 reads SVGEGT.

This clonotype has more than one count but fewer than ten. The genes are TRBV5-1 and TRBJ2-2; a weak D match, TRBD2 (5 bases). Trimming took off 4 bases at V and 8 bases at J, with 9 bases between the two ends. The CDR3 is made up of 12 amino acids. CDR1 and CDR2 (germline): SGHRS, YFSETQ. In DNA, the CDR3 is TGCGCCAGCAGCCCTGAGGGAGGGGAGCTGTTTTTT. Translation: CASSPEGGELFF. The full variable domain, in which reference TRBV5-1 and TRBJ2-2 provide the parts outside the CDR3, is KAGVTQTPRYLIKTRGQQVTLSCSPISGHRSVSWYQQTPGQGLQFLFEYFSETQRNKGNFPGRFSGRQFSNSRSEMNVSTLELGDSALYLCASSPEGGELFFGEGSRLTVL.

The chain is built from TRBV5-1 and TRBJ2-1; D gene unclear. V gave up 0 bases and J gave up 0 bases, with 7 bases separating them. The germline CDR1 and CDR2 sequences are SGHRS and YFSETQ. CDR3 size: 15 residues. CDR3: CASSLAPGSYNEQFF. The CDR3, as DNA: TGCGCCAGCAGCTTGGCTCCGGGCTCCTACAATGAGCAGTTCTTC.

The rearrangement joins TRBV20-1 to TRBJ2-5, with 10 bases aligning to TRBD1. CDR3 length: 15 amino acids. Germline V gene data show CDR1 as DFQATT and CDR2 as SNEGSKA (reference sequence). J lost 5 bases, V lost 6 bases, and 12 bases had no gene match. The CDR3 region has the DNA TGCAGTGCCCATCGCCGGGACAGGGGACGGGAGACCCAGTACTTC. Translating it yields CSAHRRDRGRETQYF.

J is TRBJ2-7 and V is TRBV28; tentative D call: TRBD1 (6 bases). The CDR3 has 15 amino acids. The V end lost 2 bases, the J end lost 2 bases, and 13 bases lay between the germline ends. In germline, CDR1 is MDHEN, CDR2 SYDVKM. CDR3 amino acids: CASSLRGSPAYEQYF. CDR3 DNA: TGTGCCAGCAGTTTAAGGGGGTCCCCCGCCTACGAGCAGTACTTC.

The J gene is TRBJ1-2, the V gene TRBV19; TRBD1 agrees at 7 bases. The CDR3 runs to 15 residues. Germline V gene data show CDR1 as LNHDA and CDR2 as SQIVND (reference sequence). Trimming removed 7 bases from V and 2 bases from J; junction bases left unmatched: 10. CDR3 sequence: CASKGTDRLNYGYTF. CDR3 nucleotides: TGTGCCAGTAAGGGTACGGACAGGCTGAACTATGGCTACACCTTC.

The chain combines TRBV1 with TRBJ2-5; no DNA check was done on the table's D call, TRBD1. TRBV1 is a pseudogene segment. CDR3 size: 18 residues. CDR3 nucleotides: TGCGCCAGCAGCCAAGGACCCGGGACAGCTAAAGGTCTGGAGACCCAGTACTTC. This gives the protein CASSQGPGTAKGLETQYF.

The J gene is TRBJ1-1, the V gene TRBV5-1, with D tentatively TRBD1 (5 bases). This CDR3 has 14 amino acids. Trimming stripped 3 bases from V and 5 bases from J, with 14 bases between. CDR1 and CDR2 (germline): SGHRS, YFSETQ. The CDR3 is CASSSAGVRTEAFF. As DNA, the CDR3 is TGCGCCAGCAGCTCTGCGGGGGTAAGGACTGAAGCTTTCTTT. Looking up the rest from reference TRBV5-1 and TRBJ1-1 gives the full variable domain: KAGVTQTPRYLIKTRGQQVTLSCSPISGHRSVSWYQQTPGQGLQFLFEYFSETQRNKGNFPGRFSGRQFSNSRSEMNVSTLELGDSALYLCASSSAGVRTEAFFGQGTRLTVV.

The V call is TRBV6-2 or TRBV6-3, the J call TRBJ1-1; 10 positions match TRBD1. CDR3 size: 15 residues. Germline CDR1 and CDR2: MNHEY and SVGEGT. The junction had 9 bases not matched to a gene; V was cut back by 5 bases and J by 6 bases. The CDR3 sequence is CASSLRRQGAAEAFF. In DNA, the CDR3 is TGTGCCAGCAGTCTCCGCCGACAGGGGGCCGCTGAAGCTTTCTTT.

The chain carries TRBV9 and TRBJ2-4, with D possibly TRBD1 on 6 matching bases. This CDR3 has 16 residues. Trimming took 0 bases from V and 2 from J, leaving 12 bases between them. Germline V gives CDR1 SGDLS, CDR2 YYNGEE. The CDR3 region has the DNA TGTGCCAGCAGCGTAGGCCCCCAGGGGTCCAAAAACATTCAGTACTTC. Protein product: CASSVGPQGSKNIQYF.

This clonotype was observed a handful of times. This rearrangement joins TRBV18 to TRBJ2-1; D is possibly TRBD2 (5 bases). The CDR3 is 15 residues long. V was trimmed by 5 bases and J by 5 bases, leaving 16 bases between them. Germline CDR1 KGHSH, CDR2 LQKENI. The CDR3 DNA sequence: TGTGCCAGCTCATTCCTCCCCGGGATGGACAATGAGCAGTTCTTC. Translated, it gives CASSFLPGMDNEQFF.

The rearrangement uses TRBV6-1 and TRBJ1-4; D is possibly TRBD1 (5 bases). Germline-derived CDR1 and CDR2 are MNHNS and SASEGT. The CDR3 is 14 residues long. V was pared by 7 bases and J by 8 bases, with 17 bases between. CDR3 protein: CASTQGGGGEKLFF. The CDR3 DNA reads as TGTGCCAGCACCCAGGGCGGTGGGGGAGAAAAACTGTTTTTT.

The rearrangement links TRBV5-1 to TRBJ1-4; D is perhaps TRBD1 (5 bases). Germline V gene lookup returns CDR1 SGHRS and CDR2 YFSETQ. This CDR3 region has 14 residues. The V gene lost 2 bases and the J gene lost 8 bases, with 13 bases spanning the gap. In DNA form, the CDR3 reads TGCGCCAGCAGCTTTGGCGGACATCTGGAAAAACTGTTTTTT. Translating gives CASSFGGHLEKLFF. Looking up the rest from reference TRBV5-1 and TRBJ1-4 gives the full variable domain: KAGVTQTPRYLIKTRGQQVTLSCSPISGHRSVSWYQQTPGQGLQFLFEYFSETQRNKGNFPGRFSGRQFSNSRSEMNVSTLELGDSALYLCASSFGGHLEKLFFGSGTQLSVL.

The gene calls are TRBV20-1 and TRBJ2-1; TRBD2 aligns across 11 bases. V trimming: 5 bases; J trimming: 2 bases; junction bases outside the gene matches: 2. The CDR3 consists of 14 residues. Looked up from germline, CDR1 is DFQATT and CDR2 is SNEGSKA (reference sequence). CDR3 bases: TGCAGTGCTGTAGCGGGAGGGCCCTACAATGAGCAGTTCTTC. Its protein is CSAVAGGPYNEQFF.

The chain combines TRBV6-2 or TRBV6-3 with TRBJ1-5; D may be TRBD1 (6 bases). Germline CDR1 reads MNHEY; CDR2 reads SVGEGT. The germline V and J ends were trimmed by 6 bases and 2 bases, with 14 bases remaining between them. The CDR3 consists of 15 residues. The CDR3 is CASRESGDRNQPQHF. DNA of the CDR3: TGTGCCAGCAGGGAATCAGGGGATCGCAATCAGCCCCAGCATTTT.

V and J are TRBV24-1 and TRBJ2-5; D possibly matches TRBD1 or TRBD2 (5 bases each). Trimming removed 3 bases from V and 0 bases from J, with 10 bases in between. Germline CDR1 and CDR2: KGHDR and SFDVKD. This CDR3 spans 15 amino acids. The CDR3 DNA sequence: TGTGCCACCAGTGATCCTGGGACGTACCAAGAGACCCAGTACTTC. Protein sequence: CATSDPGTYQETQYF.

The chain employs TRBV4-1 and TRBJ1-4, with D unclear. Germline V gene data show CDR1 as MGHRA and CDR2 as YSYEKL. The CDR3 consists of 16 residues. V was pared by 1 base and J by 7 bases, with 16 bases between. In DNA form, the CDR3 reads TGCGCCAGCAGCCAAGTCGAGGCTACCCGCGGTGAAAAACTGTTTTTT. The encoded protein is CASSQVEATRGEKLFF.

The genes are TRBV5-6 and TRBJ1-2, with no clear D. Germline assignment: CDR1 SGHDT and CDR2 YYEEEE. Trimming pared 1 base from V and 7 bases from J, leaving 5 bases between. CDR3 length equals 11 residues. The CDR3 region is CASSLRVGYTF. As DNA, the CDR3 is TGTGCCAGCAGCTTGCGGGTTGGCTACACCTTC.

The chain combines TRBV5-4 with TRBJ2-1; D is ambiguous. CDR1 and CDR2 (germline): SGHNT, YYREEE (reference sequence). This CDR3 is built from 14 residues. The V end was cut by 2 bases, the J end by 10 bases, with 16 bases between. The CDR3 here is CASSFGLEKEEQFF. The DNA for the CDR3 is TGTGCCAGCAGCTTTGGGCTAGAGAAAGAGGAGCAGTTCTTC.

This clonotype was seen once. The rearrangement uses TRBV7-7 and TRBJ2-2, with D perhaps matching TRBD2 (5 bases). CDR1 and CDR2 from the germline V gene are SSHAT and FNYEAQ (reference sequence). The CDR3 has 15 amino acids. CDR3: CATGAGITNTGELFF. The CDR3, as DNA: TGTGCTACCGGCGCGGGCATTACGAACACCGGGGAGCTGTTTTTT. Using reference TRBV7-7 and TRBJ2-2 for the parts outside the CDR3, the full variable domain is GAGVSQSPRYKVTKRGQDVTLRCDPISSHATLYWYQQALGQGPEFLTYFNYEAQPDKSGLPSDRFSAERPEGSISTLTIQRTEQRDSAMYRCATGAGITNTGELFFGEGSRLTVL.

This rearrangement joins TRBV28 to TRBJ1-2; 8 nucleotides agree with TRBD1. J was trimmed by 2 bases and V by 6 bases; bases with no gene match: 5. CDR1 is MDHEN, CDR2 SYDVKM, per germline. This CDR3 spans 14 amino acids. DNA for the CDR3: TGTGCCAGCAGCTATGGACAGGGAAACTATGGCTACACCTTC. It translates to CASSYGQGNYGYTF.

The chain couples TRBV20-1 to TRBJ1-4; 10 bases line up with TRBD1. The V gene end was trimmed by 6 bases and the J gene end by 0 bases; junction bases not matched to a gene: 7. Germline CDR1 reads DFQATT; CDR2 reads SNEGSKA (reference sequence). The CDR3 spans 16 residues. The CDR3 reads CSAQRDRGTTNEKLFF. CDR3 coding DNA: TGCAGTGCGCAGAGGGACAGGGGAACAACTAATGAAAAACTGTTTTTT.

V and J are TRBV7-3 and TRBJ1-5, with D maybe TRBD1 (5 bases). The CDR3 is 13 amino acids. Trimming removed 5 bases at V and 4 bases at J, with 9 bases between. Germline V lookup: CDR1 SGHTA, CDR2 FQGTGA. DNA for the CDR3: TGTGCCAGCAGCCGGGACGGGAATCAGCCCCAGCATTTT. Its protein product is CASSRDGNQPQHF.

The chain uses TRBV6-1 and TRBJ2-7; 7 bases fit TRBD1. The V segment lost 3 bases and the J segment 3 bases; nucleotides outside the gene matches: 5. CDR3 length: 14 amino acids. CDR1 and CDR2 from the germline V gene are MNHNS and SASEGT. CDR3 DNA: TGTGCCAGCAGTGAGGGACAGCCTTTCTACGAGCAGTACTTC. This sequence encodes CASSEGQPFYEQYF.

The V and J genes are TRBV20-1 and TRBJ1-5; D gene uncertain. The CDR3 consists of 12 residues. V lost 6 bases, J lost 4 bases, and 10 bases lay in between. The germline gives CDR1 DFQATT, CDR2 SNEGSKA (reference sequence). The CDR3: CSAPTGNQPQHF. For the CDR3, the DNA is TGCAGTGCACCGACGGGGAATCAGCCCCAGCATTTT.